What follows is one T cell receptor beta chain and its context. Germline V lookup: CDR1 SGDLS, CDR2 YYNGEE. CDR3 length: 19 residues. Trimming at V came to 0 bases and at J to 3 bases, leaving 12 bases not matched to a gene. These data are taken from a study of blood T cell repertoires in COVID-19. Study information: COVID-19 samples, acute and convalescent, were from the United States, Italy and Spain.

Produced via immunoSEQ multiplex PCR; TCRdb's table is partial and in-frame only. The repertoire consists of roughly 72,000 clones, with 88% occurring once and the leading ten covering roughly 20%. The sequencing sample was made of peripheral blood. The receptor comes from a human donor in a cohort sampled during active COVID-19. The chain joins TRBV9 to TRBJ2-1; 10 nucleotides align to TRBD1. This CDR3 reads CASSVAGVDGTGDYNEQFF. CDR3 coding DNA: TGTGCCAGCAGCGTAGCTGGGGTTGATGGGACAGGGGACTACAATGAGCAGTTCTTC.